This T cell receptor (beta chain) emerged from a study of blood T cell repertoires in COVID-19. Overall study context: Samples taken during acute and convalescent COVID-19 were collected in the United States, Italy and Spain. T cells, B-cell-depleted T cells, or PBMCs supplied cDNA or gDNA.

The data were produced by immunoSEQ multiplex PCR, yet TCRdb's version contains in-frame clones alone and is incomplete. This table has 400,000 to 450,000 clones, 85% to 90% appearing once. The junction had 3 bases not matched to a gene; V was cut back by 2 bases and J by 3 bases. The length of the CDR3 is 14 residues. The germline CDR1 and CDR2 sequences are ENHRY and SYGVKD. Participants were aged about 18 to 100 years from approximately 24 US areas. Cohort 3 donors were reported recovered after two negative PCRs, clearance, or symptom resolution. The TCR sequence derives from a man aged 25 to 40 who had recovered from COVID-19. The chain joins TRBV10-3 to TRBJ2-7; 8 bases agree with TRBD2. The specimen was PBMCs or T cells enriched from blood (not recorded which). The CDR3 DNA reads TGTGCCATCAGTGAGGTAGCGGGGAGCTACGAGCAGTACTTC. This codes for CAISEVAGSYEQYF.